This is a list of T cell receptor beta chains from one sample in a study of Ad26.COV2.S vaccination and SARS-CoV-2 variants. Generated by immunoSEQ multiplex PCR, the TCRdb table keeps only in-frame clones and is missing some. Of some 640,000 clones detected, about 89% appear once; the ten largest clones hold about 1.5%. Sequences were derived from peripheral blood, sampled in a trial of Ad26.COV2.S vaccine versus placebo. These receptors were collected from a person aged 18-65 years who received the Ad26.COV2.S COVID-19 vaccine or a placebo. Each CDR3 is given with its conserved first and last residue. The D gene is left open where the match is weak. Rows give clone size only sometimes, using once, few, many, or a class for an expanded clone.

clone_size j_call cdr3_length v_call d_call cdr3_nt cdr3_aa
NA TRBJ1-2 14 TRBV29-1 NA TGCAGCGTTGCTTCTTTTACAACAAGCTATGGCTACACCTTC CSVASFTTSYGYTF
NA TRBJ1-3 15 TRBV21-1 NA TGTGCCAGCAGCAAAGCGGACCACGAGGGAAACACCATATATTTT CASSKADHEGNTIYF
NA TRBJ2-6 17 TRBV10-3 NA TGTGCCATCAGTGTAGGACAATCTAATTCTGGGGCCAACGTCCTGACTTTC CAISVGQSNSGANVLTF
NA TRBJ2-5 15 TRBV9 NA TGTGCCAGCAGCGCCACAGGGTACTCGGGGGAGACCCAGTACTTC CASSATGYSGETQYF
NA TRBJ2-7 14 TRBV27 TRBD2 TGTGCCAGCAGCCCCTGGGGGGGGTTCTACGAGCAGTACTTC CASSPWGGFYEQYF
NA TRBJ1-3 14 TRBV10-3 NA TGTGCCATCAGTGCAGGGCTCTCTGGAAACACCATATATTTT CAISAGLSGNTIYF
NA TRBJ2-1 15 TRBV10-3 TRBD1 TGTGCCATCAGTGAGTCGGGACAGGCGGTCAATGAGCAGTTCTTC CAISESGQAVNEQFF
NA TRBJ1-2 10 TRBV30 NA TGTGCCTGGAGTGGCGGAGGCTACACCTTC CAWSGGGYTF
NA TRBJ1-1 13 TRBV9 NA TGTGCCAGCAGCGTAGGGGGACACACTGAAGCTTTCTTT CASSVGGHTEAFF
NA TRBJ2-7 11 TRBV20-1 NA TGCAGTGTGCTAGGAAGGAGTGAGCAGTACTTC CSVLGRSEQYF
NA TRBJ2-3 14 TRBV5-4 NA TGTGCCAGCAGCTTGGAGCCGCGGGAAGATACGCAGTATTTT CASSLEPREDTQYF
NA TRBJ2-3 17 TRBV19 TRBD1 TGTGCCAGTAGTATCAGAACCCTGACAGGGGGCTCAGATACGCAGTATTTT CASSIRTLTGGSDTQYF
NA TRBJ2-3 18 TRBV24-1 NA TGTGCCACCAGTGATTTACCCCTCGGGACTCGCAAGGCAGATACGCAGTATTTT CATSDLPLGTRKADTQYF
NA TRBJ1-2 13 TRBV27 NA TGTGCCAGCAGTGGCGGTGCTAACTATGGCTACACCTTC CASSGGANYGYTF
NA TRBJ2-7 11 TRBV21-1 NA TGTGCCAGCAGCAAAGTCCACGAGCAGTACTTC CASSKVHEQYF
NA TRBJ2-3 17 TRBV5-1 TRBD2 TGCGCCAGCAGTCGGCCTGGAGGACTAGCCTACACAGATACGCAGTATTTT CASSRPGGLAYTDTQYF
once TRBJ2-7 16 TRBV11-2 NA TGTGCCAGCAGCTTAGTTCCCCGGGGACGGCATTACGAGCAGTACTTC CASSLVPRGRHYEQYF
NA TRBJ2-1 16 TRBV5-1 TRBD2 TGCGCCAGCAGCTTGGCTGGCGGGGGGGCCGAGAATGAGCAGTTCTTC CASSLAGGGAENEQFF
NA TRBJ1-5 15 TRBV5-1 TRBD1 TGCGCCAGCCGGGCCGGGACAGGGGATACTCAGCCCCAGCATTTT CASRAGTGDTQPQHF
NA TRBJ2-2 15 TRBV6-2/TRBV6-3 NA TGTGCCAGCAGTTACGGGGCCTTACTCGCGGGGGAGCTGTTTTTT CASSYGALLAGELFF
NA TRBJ1-6 12 TRBV7-8 NA TGTGCCAGCAGCTTAGTTGCGTCACCCCTCCACTTT CASSLVASPLHF
NA TRBJ2-1 15 TRBV19 TRBD2 TGTGCCAGTACCCTGACTAGCGGTTCCTACAATGAGCAGTTCTTC CASTLTSGSYNEQFF
NA TRBJ1-5 13 TRBV24-1 NA TGTGCCACCAGTGAGGGGGGGAGCCAGCCCCAGCATTTT CATSEGGSQPQHF
few TRBJ1-1 14 TRBV6-5 NA TGTGCCAGCAGTTACTACGGGGGGAGCACTGAAGCTTTCTTT CASSYYGGSTEAFF
NA TRBJ2-7 14 TRBV27 NA TGTGCCAGCAGTTTCTCAGGGGTAGATTACGAGCAGTACTTC CASSFSGVDYEQYF
NA TRBJ2-1 16 TRBV19 TRBD2 TGTGCCAGTCAAGGACTAGCGGGAAGCTCCTACAATGAGCAGTTCTTC CASQGLAGSSYNEQFF
NA TRBJ2-1 14 TRBV7-3 TRBD2 TGTGCCAGCAGCTTAACGGGTGGAGCGGGGGAGCAGTTCTTC CASSLTGGAGEQFF
once TRBJ2-5 13 TRBV7-3 NA TGTGCCAGCAGCCGTGGGGGAACAGAGACCCAGTACTTC CASSRGGTETQYF
NA TRBJ1-1 13 TRBV20-1 NA TGCAGTGCTAGTCATCCAGCGCCAAATCAAGCTTTCTTT CSASHPAPNQAFF
NA TRBJ2-3 14 TRBV19 NA TGTGCCAGTAGTTCTAGGGGGGTCACAGATACGCAGTATTTT CASSSRGVTDTQYF
NA TRBJ2-7 14 TRBV5-8 TRBD2 TGTGCCAGCATCCAATGGACTAGCGGCTACGAGCAGTACTTC CASIQWTSGYEQYF
NA TRBJ2-1 14 TRBV3-1/TRBV3-2 TRBD2 TGTGCCAGCAGCCAACGGCGGGGGGCCAATGAGCAGTTCTTC CASSQRRGANEQFF
NA TRBJ1-4 15 TRBV6-5 NA TGTGCCAGCAGTTACTCACCAAGGACTAATGAAAAACTGTTTTTT CASSYSPRTNEKLFF
NA TRBJ2-1 15 TRBV27 TRBD2 TGTGCCAGCAGGCGGACTAGCGGGGTATACAATGAGCAGTTCTTC CASRRTSGVYNEQFF
NA TRBJ2-3 18 TRBV7-9 NA TGTGCCAGCAGCTTAAAGCGGGGGACAGGGCGTGATACAGATACGCAGTATTTT CASSLKRGTGRDTDTQYF
NA TRBJ2-5 13 TRBV29-1 NA TGCAGCGTTGGAAGCGCAGGGCGAGAGACCCAGTACTTC CSVGSAGRETQYF
NA TRBJ1-2 16 TRBV19 NA TGTGCCAGTACTGAATACATCCGGCGGGGGGTCTATGGCTACACCTTC CASTEYIRRGVYGYTF
NA TRBJ1-6 16 TRBV19 NA TGTGCCAGTAGTAGAAGCGGGACGGGGTATAATTCACCCCTCCACTTT CASSRSGTGYNSPLHF
NA TRBJ2-7 16 TRBV6-5 TRBD1 TGTGCCAGCAGTTACTCCGGGACAGGGGCGGTCAGCGAGCAGTACTTC CASSYSGTGAVSEQYF
once TRBJ2-3 13 TRBV5-1 NA TGCGCCAGCTCCCGCGGGTTCGCAGATACGCAGTATTTT CASSRGFADTQYF
NA TRBJ2-3 15 TRBV9 TRBD2 TGTGCCAGCACCCCTAGCGGGGGCCCCACAGATACGCAGTATTTT CASTPSGGPTDTQYF
NA TRBJ2-2 15 TRBV10-3 TRBD1 TGTGCCGCCAATCCGGGACAGATTAACACCGGGGAGCTGTTTTTT CAANPGQINTGELFF
NA TRBJ1-1 13 TRBV12-3/TRBV12-4 NA TGTGCCAGCAGTTTTCATGGGAACACTGAAGCTTTCTTT CASSFHGNTEAFF
NA TRBJ2-7 15 TRBV19 NA TGTGCCAGTAGTATTATTCTCGGTTCGACCGGCGAGCAGTACTTC CASSIILGSTGEQYF
NA TRBJ1-3 14 TRBV9 NA TGTGCCAGCAGCGAAAGCGTCTCTGGAAACACCATATATTTT CASSESVSGNTIYF
NA TRBJ2-5 16 TRBV20-1 TRBD1 TGCAGTGCTAGTGAGACCGGGACAGGGGAAGGAGAGACCCAGTACTTC CSASETGTGEGETQYF
NA TRBJ2-3 15 TRBV18 TRBD2 TGTGCCAGCTCACGCCTAGCGGGGGGTACAGATACGCAGTATTTT CASSRLAGGTDTQYF
few TRBJ1-5 14 TRBV6-5 NA TGTGCCAGCTCGTATGGTCATAGCAATCAGCCCCAGCATTTT CASSYGHSNQPQHF
NA TRBJ2-5 13 TRBV13 NA TGTGCCAGCAGCTTTGCCGGGCAAGAGACCCAGTACTTC CASSFAGQETQYF
NA TRBJ1-5 13 TRBV7-9 NA TGTGCCAGCAGCCCAAAAGACAATCAGCCCCAGCATTTT CASSPKDNQPQHF
NA TRBJ2-7 13 TRBV18 NA TGTGCCAGCTCACCCGGTAGCTCCTACGAGCAGTACTTC CASSPGSSYEQYF
NA TRBJ1-5 14 TRBV4-2 NA TGTGCCAGCAGCCAAGAGACAGGCCCCCAGCCCCAGCATTTT CASSQETGPQPQHF
once TRBJ2-7 14 TRBV6-1 NA TGTGCCAGCAGTGAAGTGGCAGTCACCTACGAGCAGTACTTC CASSEVAVTYEQYF
NA TRBJ2-1 14 TRBV6-6 NA TGTGCCAGCAGTTACTCATGGCCGATCAATGAGCAGTTCTTC CASSYSWPINEQFF
NA TRBJ1-2 13 TRBV19 NA TGTGCCAGTAGTATAACTGGGTATTATGGCTACACCTTC CASSITGYYGYTF
NA TRBJ2-7 16 TRBV18 TRBD1 TGTGCCAGCTCAACATTGCCGGGACAGGTACCCTACGAGCAGTACTTC CASSTLPGQVPYEQYF
NA TRBJ2-7 14 TRBV27 NA TGTGCCAGCAGTCCCACGAGCCGGGGCTACGAGCAGTACTTC CASSPTSRGYEQYF
few TRBJ2-7 16 TRBV3-1/TRBV3-2 TRBD2 TGTGCCAGCAGCCAAGATCTCCAGCGGGGGCGGTACGAGCAGTACTTC CASSQDLQRGRYEQYF
NA TRBJ2-5 14 TRBV18 NA TGTGCCAGCTCACCTCGCACAGGGCGGGAGACCCAGTACTTC CASSPRTGRETQYF